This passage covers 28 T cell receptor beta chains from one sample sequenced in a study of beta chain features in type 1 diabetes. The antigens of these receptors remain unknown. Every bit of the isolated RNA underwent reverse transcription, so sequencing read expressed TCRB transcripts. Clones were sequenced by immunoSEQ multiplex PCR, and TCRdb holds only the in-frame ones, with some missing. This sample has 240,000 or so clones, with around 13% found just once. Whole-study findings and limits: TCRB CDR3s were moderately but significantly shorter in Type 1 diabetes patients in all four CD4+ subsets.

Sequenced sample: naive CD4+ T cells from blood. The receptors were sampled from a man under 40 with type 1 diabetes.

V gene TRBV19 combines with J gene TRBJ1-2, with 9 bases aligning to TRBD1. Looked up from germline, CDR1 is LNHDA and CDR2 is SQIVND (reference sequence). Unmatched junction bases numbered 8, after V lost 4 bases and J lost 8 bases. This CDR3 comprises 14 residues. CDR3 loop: CASSTRDRVRGYTF. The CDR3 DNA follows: TGTGCCAGTAGTACCCGGGACAGGGTCCGCGGCTACACCTTC.

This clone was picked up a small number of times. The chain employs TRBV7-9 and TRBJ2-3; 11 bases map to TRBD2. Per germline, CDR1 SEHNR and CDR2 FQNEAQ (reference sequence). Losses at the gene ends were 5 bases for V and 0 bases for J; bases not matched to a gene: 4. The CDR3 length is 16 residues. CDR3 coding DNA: TGTGCCAGCAGCCCCCGACTAGCGGGGAGCACAGATACGCAGTATTTT. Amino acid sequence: CASSPRLAGSTDTQYF.

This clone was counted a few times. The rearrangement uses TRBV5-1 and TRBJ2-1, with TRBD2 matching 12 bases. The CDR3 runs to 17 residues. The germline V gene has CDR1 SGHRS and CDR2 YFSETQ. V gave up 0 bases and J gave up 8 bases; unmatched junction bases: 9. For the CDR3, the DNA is TGCGCCAGCAGCTTGGGCCCTAGCGGGGGGGCCAGGGATGAGCAGTTCTTC. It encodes CASSLGPSGGARDEQFF.

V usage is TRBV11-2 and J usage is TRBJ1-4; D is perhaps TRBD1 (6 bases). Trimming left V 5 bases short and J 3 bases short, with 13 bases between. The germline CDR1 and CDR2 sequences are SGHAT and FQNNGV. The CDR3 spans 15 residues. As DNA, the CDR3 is TGTGCCAGCAGCCCGGCGGACAGAGCTAATGAAAAACTGTTTTTT. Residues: CASSPADRANEKLFF.

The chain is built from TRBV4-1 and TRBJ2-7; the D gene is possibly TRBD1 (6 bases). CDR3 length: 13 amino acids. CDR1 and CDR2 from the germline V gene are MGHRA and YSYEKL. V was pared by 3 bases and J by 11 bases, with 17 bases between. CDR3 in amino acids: CASSHPTGLSKYF. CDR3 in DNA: TGCGCCAGCAGCCACCCGACAGGCCTCTCAAAGTACTTC.

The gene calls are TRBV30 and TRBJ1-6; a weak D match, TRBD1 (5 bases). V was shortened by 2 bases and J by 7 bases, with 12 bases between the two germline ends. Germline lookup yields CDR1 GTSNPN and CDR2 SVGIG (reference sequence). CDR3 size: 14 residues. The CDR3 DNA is TGTGCCTGGAGTCTCGACAGCCGAAATTCACCCCTCCACTTT. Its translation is CAWSLDSRNSPLHF.

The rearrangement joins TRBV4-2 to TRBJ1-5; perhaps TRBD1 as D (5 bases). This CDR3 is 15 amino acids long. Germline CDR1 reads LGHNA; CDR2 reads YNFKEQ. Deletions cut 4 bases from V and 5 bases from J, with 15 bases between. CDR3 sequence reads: CASSRQPGSDQPQHF. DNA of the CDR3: TGTGCCAGCAGCCGACAACCAGGGTCTGATCAGCCCCAGCATTTT.

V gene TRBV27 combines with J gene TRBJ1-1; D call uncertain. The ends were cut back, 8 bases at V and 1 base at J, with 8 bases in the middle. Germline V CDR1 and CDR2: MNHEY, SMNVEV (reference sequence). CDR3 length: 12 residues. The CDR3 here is CASAARNTEAFF. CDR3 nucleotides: TGTGCCAGCGCAGCGAGGAACACTGAAGCTTTCTTT.

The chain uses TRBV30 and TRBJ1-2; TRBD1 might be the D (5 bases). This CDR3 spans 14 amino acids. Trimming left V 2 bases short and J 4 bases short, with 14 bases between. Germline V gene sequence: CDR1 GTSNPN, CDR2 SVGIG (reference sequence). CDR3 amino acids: CAWSRPGGVYGYTF. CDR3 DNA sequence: TGTGCCTGGAGTCGTCCGGGGGGGGTCTATGGCTACACCTTC.

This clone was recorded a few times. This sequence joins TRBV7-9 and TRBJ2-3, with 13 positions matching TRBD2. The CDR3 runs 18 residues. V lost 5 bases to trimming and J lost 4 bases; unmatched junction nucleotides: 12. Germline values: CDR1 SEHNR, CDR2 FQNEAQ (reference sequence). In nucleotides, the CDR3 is TGTGCCAGCAGCCCAAGACAAGTAGGACTAGCGGGGGCAGATACGCAGTATTTT. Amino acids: CASSPRQVGLAGADTQYF.

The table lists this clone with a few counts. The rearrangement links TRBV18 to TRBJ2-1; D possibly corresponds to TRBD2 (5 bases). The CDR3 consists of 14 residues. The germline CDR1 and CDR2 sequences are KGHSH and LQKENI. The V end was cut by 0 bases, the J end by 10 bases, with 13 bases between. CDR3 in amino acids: CASSPPNPGGEQFF. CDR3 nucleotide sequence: TGTGCCAGCTCACCACCGAATCCCGGAGGAGAGCAGTTCTTC.

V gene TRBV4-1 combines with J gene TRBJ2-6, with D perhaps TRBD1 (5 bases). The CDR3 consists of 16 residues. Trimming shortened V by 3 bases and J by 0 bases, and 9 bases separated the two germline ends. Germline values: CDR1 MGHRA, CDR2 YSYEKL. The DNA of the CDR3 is TGCGCCAGCAGCCAGGGCCAGGGCTCTGGGGCCAACGTCCTGACTTTC. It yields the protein CASSQGQGSGANVLTF.

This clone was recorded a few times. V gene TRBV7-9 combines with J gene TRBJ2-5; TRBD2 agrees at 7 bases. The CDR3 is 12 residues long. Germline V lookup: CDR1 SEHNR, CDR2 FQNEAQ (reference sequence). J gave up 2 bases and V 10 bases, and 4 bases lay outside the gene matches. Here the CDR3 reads CAIGGRQETQYF. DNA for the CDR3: TGTGCCATAGGCGGGAGACAAGAGACCCAGTACTTC.

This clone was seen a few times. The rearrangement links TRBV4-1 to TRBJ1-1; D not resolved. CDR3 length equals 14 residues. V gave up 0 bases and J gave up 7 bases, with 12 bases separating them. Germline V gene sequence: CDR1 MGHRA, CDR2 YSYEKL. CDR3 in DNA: TGCGCCAGCAGCCAAGATTGGACGGGGAGTGAAGCTTTCTTT. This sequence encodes CASSQDWTGSEAFF.

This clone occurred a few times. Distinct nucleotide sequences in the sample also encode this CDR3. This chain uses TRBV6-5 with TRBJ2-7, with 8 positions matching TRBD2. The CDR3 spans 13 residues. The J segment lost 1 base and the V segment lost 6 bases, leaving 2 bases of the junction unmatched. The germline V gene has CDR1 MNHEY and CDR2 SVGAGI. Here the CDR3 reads CASSLAGSYEQYF. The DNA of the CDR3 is TGTGCCAGCAGCTTAGCGGGGTCCTACGAGCAGTACTTC.

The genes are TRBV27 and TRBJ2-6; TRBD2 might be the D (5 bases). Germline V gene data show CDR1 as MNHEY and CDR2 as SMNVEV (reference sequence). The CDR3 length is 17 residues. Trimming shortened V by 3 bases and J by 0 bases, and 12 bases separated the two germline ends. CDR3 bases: TGTGCCAGCAGTTTCTTGACGGGGAACTCTGGGGCCAACGTCCTGACTTTC. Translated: CASSFLTGNSGANVLTF.

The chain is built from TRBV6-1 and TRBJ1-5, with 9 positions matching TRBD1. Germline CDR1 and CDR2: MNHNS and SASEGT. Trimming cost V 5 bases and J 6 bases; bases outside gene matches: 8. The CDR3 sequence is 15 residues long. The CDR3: CASSSYLQGAQPQHF. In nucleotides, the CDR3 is TGTGCCAGCAGTTCGTACTTACAGGGGGCTCAGCCCCAGCATTTT.

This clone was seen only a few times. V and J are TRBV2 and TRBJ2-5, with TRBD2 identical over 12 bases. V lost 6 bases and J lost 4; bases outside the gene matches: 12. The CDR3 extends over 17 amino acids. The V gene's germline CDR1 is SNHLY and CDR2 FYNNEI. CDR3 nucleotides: TGTGCCAGCAGCCGGGACAGTGGACTAGCGGGACTAGAGACCCAGTACTTC. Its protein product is CASSRDSGLAGLETQYF.

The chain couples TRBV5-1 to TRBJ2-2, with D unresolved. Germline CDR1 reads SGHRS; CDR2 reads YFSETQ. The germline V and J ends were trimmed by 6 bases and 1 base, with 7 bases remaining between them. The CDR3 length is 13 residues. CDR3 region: CASNPGNTGELFF. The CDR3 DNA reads TGCGCCAGCAATCCGGGGAACACCGGGGAGCTGTTTTTT.

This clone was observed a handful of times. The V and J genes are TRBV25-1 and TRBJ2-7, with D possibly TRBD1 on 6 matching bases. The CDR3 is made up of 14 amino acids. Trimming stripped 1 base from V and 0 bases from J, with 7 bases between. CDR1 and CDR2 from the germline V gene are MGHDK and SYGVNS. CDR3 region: CASSELTGSYEQYF. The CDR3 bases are TGTGCCAGCAGTGAATTGACAGGCTCCTACGAGCAGTACTTC.

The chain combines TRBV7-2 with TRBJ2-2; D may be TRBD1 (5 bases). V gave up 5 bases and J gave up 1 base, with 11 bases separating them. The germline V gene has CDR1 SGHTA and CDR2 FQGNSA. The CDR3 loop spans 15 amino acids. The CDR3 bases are TGTGCCAGCAGCCAAAGGCAGGGGAACACCGGGGAGCTGTTTTTT. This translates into CASSQRQGNTGELFF.

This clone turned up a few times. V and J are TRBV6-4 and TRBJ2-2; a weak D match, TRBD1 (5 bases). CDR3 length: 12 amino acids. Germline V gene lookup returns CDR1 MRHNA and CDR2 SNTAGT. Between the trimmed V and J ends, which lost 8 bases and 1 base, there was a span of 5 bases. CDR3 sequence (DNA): TGTGCCAGCCAGGGGAACACCGGGGAGCTGTTTTTT. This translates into CASQGNTGELFF.

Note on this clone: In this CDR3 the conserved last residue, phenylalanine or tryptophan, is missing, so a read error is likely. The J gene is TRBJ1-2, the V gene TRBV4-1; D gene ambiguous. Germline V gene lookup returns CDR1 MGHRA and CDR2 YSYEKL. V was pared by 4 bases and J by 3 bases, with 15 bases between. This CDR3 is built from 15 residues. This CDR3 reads CASSRRPRDDYGYTL. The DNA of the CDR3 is TGCGCCAGCAGCCGTCGACCGCGGGATGACTATGGCTACACCCTC.

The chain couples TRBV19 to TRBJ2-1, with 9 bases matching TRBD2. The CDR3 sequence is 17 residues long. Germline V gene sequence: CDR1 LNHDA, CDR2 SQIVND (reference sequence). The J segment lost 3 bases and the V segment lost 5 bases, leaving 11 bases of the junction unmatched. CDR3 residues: CASSADPIAGVYNEQFF. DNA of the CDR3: TGTGCCAGTAGTGCAGACCCTATAGCGGGAGTCTACAATGAGCAGTTCTTC.

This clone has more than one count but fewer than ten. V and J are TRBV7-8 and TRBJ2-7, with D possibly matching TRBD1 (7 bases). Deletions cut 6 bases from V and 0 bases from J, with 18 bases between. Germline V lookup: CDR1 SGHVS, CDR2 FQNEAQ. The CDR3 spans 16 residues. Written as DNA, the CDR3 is TGTGCCAGCAGATCGACAGGGAGCGGGTCCTCCTACGAGCAGTACTTC. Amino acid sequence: CASRSTGSGSSYEQYF.

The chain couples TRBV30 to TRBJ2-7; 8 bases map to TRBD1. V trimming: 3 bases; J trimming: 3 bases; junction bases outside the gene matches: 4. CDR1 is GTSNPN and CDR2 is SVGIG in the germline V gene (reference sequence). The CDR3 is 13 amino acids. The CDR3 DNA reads TGTGCCTGGAGGCAGGACAGGGACTACGAGCAGTACTTC. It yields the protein CAWRQDRDYEQYF.

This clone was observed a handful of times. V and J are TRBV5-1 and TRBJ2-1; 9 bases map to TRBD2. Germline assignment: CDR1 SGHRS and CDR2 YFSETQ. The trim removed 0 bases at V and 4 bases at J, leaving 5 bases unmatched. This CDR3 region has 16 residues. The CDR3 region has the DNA TGCGCCAGCAGCTTGGCCGCCCTAGCGGGATACAATGAGCAGTTCTTC. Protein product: CASSLAALAGYNEQFF.

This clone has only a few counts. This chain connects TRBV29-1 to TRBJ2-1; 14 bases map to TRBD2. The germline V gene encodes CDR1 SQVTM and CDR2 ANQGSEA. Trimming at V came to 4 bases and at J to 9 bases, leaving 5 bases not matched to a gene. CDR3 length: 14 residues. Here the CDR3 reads CSVALGTSGSEQFF. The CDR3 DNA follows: TGCAGCGTTGCTCTAGGGACTAGCGGGAGTGAGCAGTTCTTC.